The source of this TCR beta chain is a study of blood T cell repertoires in COVID-19 (dated by TCRdb to 2018 to 2021). Study-level background: Samples covering the acute and convalescent phases of COVID-19 were provided by collaborators in the United States, Italy and Spain. Where available, HLA class I and class II types were taken from metadata supplied by the sample provider and were not determined by assay-based typing. A de-identified subject ID, COVID-19 status, age in years and sex were almost always included in the sample metadata. Subjects who had been exposed to COVID-19, were actively infected with it, or had recovered from it provided the deeply sampled blood TCRbeta repertoires that made up the dataset. Samples came from the ongoing ImmuneRACE study (first 160 participants) plus 1,254 subjects from 6 global collaborators. The repertoires were released in a freely available public database meant as a resource for research on the immune response to SARS-CoV-2. The material from the prospective study consisted of cDNA or gDNA derived from T cells, B-cell-depleted T cells, or PBMCs.

TCRbeta CDR3 regions were amplified from genomic DNA by means of the immunoSEQ Assay, a bias-controlled multiplex PCR. As for the authors' bioinformatics: The number of nucleated cells in each sample was estimated by amplification of reference gene primers within the assay. To quantify the absolute abundance of each unique TCRbeta CDR3 rearrangement, sequence reads were collapsed and filtered. For each sample, productive Simpson clonality was calculated as the square root of Simpson's diversity index over productive rearrangements. In TCRdb, the immuneACCESS table is reduced to in-frame sequences with V and J assigned. These tables do not hold every clone; where another copy was compared, an unresolved V gene accounts for under half, and the others remain unexplained. V, J and clone size are taken as reported in that table, and D and trimming were inferred from the DNA itself. The sample contains more than 150,000 clones, 79% of them found a single time. About 18% of the sample belongs to the ten largest clones.

As for this clone: It lacks a known antigen. No qualities accompany the bases; no much larger clone lies one base away.

Each collaborating institution followed its own protocols to collect whole blood in K2EDTA tubes. Collaborator samples were shipped for TCRbeta analysis as frozen whole blood, isolated PBMCs, or DNA extracted from either sample type. The CDR3 contains 14 residues, cysteine and phenylalanine counted. The CDR3 DNA has 42 bases and is translated from base 1. For CDR1 and CDR2, the germline V gene lists MNHEY and SVGAGI. Trimming at the junction amounts to 0 bases on V and 6 bases on J, and the germline ends lie 8 bases apart. What the research found in general, with its limitations: The amount of clinical and demographic metadata varied by source and participant and was provided uncurated.

The receptor comes from a man aged 60 to 69 with active or convalescent COVID-19. The rearranged segments are TRBV6-5 and TRBJ1-4; confidence is insufficient to name the D gene. Sequencing used peripheral blood. The CDR3 has the sequence CASSYSRPDEKLFF. The nucleotides are TGTGCCAGCAGTTACTCGAGGCCCGATGAAAAACTGTTTTTT.